The clone carrying this TCR beta chain was detected ten times or more. Antigen unknown. Hyperthyroidism of Graves' type that showed no ophthalmopathy progression within 18 months was stable. The authors obtained PBMCs from over 8.5 ml of fresh peripheral blood. V was pared by 7 bases and J by 1 base, with 12 bases between. CDR1 MNHEY and CDR2 SVGEGT come from the germline V gene. The CDR3 has 14 amino acids. Amplification yielded TCR beta CDR3 regions, with RNA transcripts as the source. TCR CDR3 regions were first amplified by RT-PCR with HTBI primers. TCRdb recomputed calls from the multiplex PCR reads with MiXCR, one row per CDR3 protein. Of about 210,000 distinct CDR3 sequences in the sample, over 15% are singletons; the top ten hold under 65%. This record belongs to a study of T cells in Graves' hyperthyroidism and ophthalmopathy. Study-wide results and caveats: Model output signaled ophthalmopathy a median 6.5 months ahead of onset. A model built on 13 V-J features separated ophthalmopathy from stable hyperthyroidism.

This clonotype was sampled from a man aged 45-65 years with Graves' hyperthyroidism. Source material: blood. This chain uses TRBV6-2 or TRBV6-3 with TRBJ2-3; D is possibly TRBD2 (6 bases). CDR3 nucleotide sequence: TGTGCCAGCACAAACGGACTACGCACAGATACGCAGTATTTT. Amino acids: CASTNGLRTDTQYF.